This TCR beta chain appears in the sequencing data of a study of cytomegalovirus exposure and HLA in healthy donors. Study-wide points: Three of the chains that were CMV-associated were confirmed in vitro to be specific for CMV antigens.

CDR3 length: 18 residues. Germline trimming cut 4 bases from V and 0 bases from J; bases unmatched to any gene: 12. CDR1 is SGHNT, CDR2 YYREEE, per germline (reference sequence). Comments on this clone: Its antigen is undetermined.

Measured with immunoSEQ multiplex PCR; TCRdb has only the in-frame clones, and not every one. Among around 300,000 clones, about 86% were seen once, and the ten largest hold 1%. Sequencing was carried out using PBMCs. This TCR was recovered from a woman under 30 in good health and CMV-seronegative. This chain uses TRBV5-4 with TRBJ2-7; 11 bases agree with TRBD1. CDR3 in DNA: TGTGCCAGCAGCCCCCGGGACAGGGGGGGCCCGAGCTCCTACGAGCAGTACTTC. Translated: CASSPRDRGGPSSYEQYF.